The clone carrying this T cell receptor beta chain was recorded a few times. Its target is not known. These donors were members of the approximately 120-subject validation cohort, a group separate from the approximately 700-subject first cohort. The entry originates in a study of cytomegalovirus exposure and HLA in healthy donors. Libraries were prepared by immunoSEQ multiplex PCR; TCRdb keeps only in-frame clonotypes and omits some of them. The table lists roughly 130,000 clones, 80% to 90% of them singletons. General observations from the study: Cytomegalovirus status was reportedly diagnosed by the classifier with high specificity and sensitivity.

The CDR3 runs 14 residues. V trimming: 5 bases; J trimming: 0 bases; junction bases outside the gene matches: 4. CDR1 and CDR2 (germline): SGHNT, YYREEE (reference sequence). This clonotype originated in a young man in good health and CMV-seronegative. Sequences were obtained from PBMCs. The genes are TRBV5-4 and TRBJ1-1, with 7 bases matching TRBD1. CDR3 nucleotide sequence: TGTGCCAGCAGTAGTCAGGGGGTGAACACTGAAGCTTTCTTT. Amino acid sequence: CASSSQGVNTEAFF.